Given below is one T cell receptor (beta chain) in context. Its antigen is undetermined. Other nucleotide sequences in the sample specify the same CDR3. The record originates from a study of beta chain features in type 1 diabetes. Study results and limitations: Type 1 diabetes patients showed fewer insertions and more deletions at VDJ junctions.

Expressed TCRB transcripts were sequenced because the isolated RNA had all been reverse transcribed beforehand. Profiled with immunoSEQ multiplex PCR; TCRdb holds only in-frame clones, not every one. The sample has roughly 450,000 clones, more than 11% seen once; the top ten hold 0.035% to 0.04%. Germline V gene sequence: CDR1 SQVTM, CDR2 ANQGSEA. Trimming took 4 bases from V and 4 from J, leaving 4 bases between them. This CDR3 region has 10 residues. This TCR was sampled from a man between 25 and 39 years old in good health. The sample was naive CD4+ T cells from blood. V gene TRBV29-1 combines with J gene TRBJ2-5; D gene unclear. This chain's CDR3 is CSVVGETQYF. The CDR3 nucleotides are TGCAGCGTTGTGGGAGAGACCCAGTACTTC.